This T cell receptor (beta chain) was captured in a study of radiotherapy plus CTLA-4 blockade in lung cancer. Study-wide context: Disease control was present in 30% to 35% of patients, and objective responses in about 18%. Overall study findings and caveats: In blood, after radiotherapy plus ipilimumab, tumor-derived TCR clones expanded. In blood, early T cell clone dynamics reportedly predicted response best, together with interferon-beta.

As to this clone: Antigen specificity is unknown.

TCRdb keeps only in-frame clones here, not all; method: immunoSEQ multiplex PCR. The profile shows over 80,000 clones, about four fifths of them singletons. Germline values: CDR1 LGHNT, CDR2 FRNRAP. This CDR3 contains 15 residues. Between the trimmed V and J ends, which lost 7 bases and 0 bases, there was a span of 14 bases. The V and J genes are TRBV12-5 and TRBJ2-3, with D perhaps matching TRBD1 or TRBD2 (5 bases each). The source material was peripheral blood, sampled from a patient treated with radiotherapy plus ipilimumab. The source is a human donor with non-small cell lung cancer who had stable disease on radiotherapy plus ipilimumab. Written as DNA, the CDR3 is TGTGCTAGTGCCGCTGGCTGGGACAGCACAGATACGCAGTATTTT. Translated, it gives CASAAGWDSTDTQYF.